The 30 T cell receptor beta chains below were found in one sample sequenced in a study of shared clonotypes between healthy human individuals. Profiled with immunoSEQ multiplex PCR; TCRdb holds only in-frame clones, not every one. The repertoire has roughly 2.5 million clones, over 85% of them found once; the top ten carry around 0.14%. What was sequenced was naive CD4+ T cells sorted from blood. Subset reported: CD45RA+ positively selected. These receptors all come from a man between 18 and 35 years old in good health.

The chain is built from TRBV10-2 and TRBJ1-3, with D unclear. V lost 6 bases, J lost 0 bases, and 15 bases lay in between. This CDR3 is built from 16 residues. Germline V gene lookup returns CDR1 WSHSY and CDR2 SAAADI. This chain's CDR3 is CASSFIGSSSGNTIYF. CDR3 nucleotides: TGCGCCAGCAGCTTCATTGGATCTAGCTCTGGAAACACCATATATTTT.

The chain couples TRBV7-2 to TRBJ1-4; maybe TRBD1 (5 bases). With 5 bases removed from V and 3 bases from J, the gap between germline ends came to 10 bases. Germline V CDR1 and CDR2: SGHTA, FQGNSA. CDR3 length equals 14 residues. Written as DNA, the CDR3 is TGTGCCAGCAGCCCGCGGGGGGCTAATGAAAAACTGTTTTTT. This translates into CASSPRGANEKLFF.

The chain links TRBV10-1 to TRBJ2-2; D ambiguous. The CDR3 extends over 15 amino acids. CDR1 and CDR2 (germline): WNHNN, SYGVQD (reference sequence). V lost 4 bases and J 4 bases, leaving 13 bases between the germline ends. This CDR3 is CASSGGFSGTGELFF. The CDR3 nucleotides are TGCGCCAGCAGTGGTGGGTTCTCAGGCACCGGGGAGCTGTTTTTT.

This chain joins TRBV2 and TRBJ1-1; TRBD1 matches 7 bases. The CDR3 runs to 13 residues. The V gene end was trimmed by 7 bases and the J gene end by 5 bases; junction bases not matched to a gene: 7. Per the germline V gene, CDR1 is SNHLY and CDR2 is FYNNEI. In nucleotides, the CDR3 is TGTGCCAGCAATAGACAGGGTCGGACTGAAGCTTTCTTT. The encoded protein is CASNRQGRTEAFF.

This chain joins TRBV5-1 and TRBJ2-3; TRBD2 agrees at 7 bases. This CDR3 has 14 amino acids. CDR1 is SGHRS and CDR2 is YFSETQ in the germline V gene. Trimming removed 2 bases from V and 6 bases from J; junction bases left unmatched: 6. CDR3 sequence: CASSFLAAGDTQYF. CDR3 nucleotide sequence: TGCGCCAGCAGCTTCCTAGCGGCGGGGGATACGCAGTATTTT.

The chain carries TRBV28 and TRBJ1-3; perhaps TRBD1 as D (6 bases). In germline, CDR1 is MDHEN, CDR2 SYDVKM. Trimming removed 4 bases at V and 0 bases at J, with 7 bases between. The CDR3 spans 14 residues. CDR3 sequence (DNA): TGTGCCAGCAGTTCAGGGGTCTCTGGAAACACCATATATTTT. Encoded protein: CASSSGVSGNTIYF. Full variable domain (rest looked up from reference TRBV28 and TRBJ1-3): DVKVTQSSRYLVKRTGEKVFLECVQDMDHENMFWYRQDPGLGLRLIYFSYDVKMKEKGDIPEGYSVSREKKERFSLILESASTNQTSMYLCASSSGVSGNTIYFGEGSWLTVV.

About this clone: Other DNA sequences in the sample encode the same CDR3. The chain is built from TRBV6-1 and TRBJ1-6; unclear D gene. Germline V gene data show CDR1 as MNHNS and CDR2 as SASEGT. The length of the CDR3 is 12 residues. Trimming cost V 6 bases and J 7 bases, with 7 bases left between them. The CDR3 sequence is CASRAGNSPLHF. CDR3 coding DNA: TGTGCCAGCAGAGCGGGGAATTCACCCCTCCACTTT.

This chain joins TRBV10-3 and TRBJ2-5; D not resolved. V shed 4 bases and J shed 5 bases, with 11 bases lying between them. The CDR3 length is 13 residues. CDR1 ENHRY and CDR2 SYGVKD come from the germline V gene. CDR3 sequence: CAISVARSETQYF. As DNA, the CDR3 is TGTGCCATCAGTGTGGCCAGGAGTGAGACCCAGTACTTC.

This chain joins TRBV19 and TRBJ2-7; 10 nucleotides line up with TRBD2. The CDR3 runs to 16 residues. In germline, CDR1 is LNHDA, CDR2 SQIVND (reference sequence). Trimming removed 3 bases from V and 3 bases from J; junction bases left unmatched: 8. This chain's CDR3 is CASSITFGLADYEQYF. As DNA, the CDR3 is TGTGCCAGTAGTATTACATTTGGACTAGCGGACTACGAGCAGTACTTC. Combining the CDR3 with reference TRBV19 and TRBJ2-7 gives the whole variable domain DGGITQSPKYLFRKEGQNVTLSCEQNLNHDAMYWYRQDPGQGLRLIYYSQIVNDFQKGDIAEGYSVSREKKESFPLTVTSAQKNPTAFYLCASSITFGLADYEQYFGPGTRLTVT.

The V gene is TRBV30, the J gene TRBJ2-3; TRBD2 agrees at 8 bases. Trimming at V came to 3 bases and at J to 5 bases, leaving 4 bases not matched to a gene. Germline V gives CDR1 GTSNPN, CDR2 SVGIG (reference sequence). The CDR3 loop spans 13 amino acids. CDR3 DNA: TGTGCCTGGAGCAGCGGGAGTAGAGATACGCAGTATTTT. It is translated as CAWSSGSRDTQYF.

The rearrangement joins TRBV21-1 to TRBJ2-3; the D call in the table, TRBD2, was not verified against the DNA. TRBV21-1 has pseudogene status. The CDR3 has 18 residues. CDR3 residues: CASSKAWGASGDTDTQYF. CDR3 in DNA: TGTGCCAGCAGCAAAGCATGGGGGGCTAGCGGGGACACAGATACGCAGTATTTT.

CDR3 in amino acids: CASSLRGGLRFF. As DNA, the CDR3 is TGTGCCAGCAGCCTACGTGGGGGACTTCGGTTCTTC. The chain combines TRBV5-4 with TRBJ2-1, with TRBD2 as a possible D gene (6 bases). The germline V and J ends were trimmed by 4 bases and 15 bases, with 17 bases remaining between them. Germline assignment: CDR1 SGHNT and CDR2 YYREEE (reference sequence). The CDR3 contains 12 residues.

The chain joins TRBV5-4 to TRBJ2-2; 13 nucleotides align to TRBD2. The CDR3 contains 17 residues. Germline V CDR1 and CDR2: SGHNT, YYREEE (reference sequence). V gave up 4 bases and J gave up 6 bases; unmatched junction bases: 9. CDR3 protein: CASSPRTSGRGAGELFF. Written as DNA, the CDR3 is TGTGCCAGCAGCCCCCGGACTAGCGGGAGAGGCGCCGGGGAGCTGTTTTTT.

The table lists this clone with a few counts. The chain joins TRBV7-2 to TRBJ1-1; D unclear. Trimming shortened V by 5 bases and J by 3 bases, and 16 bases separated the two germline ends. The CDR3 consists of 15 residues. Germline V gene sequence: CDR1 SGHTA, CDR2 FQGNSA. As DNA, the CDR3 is TGTGCCAGCAGCCGGAAGGGTGTGTCGGACACTGAAGCTTTCTTT. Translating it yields CASSRKGVSDTEAFF.

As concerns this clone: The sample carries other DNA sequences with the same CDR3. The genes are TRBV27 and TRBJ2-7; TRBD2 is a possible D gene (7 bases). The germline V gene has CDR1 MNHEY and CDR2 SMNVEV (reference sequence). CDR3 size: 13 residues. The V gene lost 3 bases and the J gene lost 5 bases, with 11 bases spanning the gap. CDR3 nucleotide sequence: TGTGCCAGCAGTTTCAGGGAGGGGGACGAGCAGTACTTC. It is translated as CASSFREGDEQYF.

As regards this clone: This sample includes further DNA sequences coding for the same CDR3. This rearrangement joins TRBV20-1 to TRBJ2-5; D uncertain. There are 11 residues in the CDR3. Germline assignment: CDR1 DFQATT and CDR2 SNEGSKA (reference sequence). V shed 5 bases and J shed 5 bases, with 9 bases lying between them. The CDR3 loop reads CSARSGETQYF. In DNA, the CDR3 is TGCAGTGCTCGGTCTGGCGAGACCCAGTACTTC.

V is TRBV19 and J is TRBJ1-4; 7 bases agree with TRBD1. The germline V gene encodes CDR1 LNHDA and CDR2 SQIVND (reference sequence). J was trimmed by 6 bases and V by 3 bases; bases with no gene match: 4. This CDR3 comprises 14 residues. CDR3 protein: CASSIGTVHEKLFF. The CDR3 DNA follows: TGTGCCAGTAGTATTGGGACAGTGCATGAAAAACTGTTTTTT.

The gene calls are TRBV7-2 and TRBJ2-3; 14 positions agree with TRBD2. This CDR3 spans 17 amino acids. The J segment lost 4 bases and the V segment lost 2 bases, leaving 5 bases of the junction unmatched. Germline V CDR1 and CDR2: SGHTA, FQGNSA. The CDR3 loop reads CASSLQRGLAGADTQYF. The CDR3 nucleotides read TGTGCCAGCAGCTTACAAAGGGGACTAGCGGGAGCAGATACGCAGTATTTT.

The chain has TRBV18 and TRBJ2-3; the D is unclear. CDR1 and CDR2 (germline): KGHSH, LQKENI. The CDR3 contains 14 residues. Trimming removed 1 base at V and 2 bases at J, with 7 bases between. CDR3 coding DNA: TGTGCCAGCTCACCACTACCGCCCACAGATACGCAGTATTTT. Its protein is CASSPLPPTDTQYF.

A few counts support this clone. The CDR3 DNA sequence: TGTGCCAGCAGCGTTGGGACAGGGGGTGGCTTGAACACTGAAGCTTTCTTT. Protein: CASSVGTGGGLNTEAFF. This rearrangement joins TRBV9 to TRBJ1-1, with 11 bases lining up with TRBD1. The germline gives CDR1 SGDLS, CDR2 YYNGEE. This CDR3 comprises 17 residues. The ends lost 2 bases at V and 0 bases at J; junction bases unmatched: 6.

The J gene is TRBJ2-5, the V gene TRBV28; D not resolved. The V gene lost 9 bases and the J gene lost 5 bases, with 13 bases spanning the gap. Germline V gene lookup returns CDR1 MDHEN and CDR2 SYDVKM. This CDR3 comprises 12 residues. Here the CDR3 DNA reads TGTGCCAGGCACCATGGTACGGAGACCCAGTACTTC. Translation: CARHHGTETQYF.

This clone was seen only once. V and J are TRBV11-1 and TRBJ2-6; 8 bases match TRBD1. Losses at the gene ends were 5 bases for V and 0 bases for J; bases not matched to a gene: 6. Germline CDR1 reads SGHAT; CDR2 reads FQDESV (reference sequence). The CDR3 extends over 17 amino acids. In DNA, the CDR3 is TGTGCCAGCAGCCGGGACAGGATGGGCTCTGGGGCCAACGTCCTGACTTTC. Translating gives CASSRDRMGSGANVLTF.

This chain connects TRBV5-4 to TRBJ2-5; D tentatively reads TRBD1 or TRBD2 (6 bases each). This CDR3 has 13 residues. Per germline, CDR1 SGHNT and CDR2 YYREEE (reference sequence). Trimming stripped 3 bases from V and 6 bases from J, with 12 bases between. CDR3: CASSSLGGQTQYF. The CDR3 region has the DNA TGTGCCAGCAGCTCCCTTGGGGGGCAGACCCAGTACTTC.

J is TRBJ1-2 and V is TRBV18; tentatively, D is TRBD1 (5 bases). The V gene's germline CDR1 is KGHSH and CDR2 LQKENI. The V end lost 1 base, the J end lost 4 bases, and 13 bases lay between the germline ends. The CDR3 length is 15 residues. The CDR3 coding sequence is TGTGCCAGCTCACCACTGGAAGACAGTGTCTATGGCTACACCTTC. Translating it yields CASSPLEDSVYGYTF.

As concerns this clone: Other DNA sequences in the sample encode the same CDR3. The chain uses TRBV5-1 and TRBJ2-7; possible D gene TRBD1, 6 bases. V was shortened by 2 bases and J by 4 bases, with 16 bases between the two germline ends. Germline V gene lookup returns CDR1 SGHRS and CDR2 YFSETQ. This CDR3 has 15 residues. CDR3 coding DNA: TGCGCCAGCAGCTTAGAATCCGGGACACCTTACGAGCAGTACTTC. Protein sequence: CASSLESGTPYEQYF.

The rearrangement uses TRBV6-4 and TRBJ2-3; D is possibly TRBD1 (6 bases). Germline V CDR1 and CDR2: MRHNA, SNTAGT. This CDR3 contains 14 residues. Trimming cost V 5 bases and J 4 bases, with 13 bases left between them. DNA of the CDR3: TGTGCCAGCAGTACAGGGTCCCGGGCAGATACGCAGTATTTT. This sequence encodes CASSTGSRADTQYF.

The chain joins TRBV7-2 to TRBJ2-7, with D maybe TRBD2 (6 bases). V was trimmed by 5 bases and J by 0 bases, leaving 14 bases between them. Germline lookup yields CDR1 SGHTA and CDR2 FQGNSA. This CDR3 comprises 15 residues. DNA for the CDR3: TGTGCCAGCAGCCCGAAAGGCGGGATCTCCTACGAGCAGTACTTC. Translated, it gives CASSPKGGISYEQYF.

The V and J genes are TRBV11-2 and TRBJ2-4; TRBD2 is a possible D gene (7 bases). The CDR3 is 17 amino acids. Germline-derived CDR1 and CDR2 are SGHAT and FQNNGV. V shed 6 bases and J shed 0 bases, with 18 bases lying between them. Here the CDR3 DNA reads TGTGCCAGCAGTCTGAGAAAGGGGGGGACAGCCAAAAACATTCAGTACTTC. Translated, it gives CASSLRKGGTAKNIQYF.

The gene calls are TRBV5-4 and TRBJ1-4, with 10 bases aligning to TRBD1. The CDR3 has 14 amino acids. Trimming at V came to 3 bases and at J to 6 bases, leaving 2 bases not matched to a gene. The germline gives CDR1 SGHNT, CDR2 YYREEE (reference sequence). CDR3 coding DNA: TGTGCCAGCAGCTCGGACAGGGGGGATGAAAAACTGTTTTTT. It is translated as CASSSDRGDEKLFF.

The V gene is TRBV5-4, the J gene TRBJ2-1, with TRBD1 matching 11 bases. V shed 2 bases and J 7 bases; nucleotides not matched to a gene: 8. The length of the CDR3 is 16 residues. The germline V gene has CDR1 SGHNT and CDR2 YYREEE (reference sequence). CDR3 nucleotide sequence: TGTGCCAGCAGCTTAGTTGGACAGGGGGCGATAAATGAGCAGTTCTTC. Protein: CASSLVGQGAINEQFF.